Listed below are T cell receptor beta chains from one sample, sequenced in a study of blood T cell repertoires in COVID-19. The protocol was immunoSEQ multiplex PCR, while the TCRdb copy is restricted to in-frame clones and leaves out a portion. The sample consists of about 200,000 clones, approximately 85% of them appearing once. The sequencing input was peripheral blood. The source is a woman aged 80 or older with acute or convalescent COVID-19. Each CDR3 is given with its conserved first and last residue. D genes are given only for firm matches. Clone size, where shown, is once, few, many, or a class for clones that have expanded.

V: TRBV6-5; D: TRBD2; J: TRBJ2-7; size: .; CDR3: CASRTSGRPEQYF; DNA: TGTGCCAGCCGTACTAGCGGGAGGCCCGAGCAGTACTTC
V: TRBV7-2; D: .; J: TRBJ2-1; size: .; CDR3: CASSLGSPVNMYNEQFF; DNA: TGTGCCAGCAGCTTGGGCAGTCCAGTAAACATGTACAATGAGCAGTTCTTC
V: TRBV20-1; D: .; J: TRBJ1-2; size: .; CDR3: CSVARGDGYTF; DNA: TGCAGTGTTGCCAGGGGAGATGGCTACACCTTC
V: TRBV9; D: TRBD2; J: TRBJ2-3; size: .; CDR3: CASSVATGGDTQYF; DNA: TGTGCCAGCAGCGTAGCTACGGGGGGAGATACGCAGTATTTT
V: TRBV6-6; D: TRBD2; J: TRBJ2-7; size: .; CDR3: CASSSPGAGGLEQYF; DNA: TGTGCCAGCAGTTCCCCCGGGGCGGGAGGGCTCGAGCAGTACTTC
V: TRBV5-1; D: TRBD2; J: TRBJ2-2; size: .; CDR3: CASSPPLTSGKNTGELFF; DNA: TGCGCCAGCAGCCCTCCCCTGACTAGCGGGAAGAACACCGGGGAGCTGTTTTTT
V: TRBV28; D: .; J: TRBJ2-3; size: .; CDR3: CASRNRQSRDTQYF; DNA: TGTGCCAGCAGAAACCGACAAAGTAGAGATACGCAGTATTTT
V: TRBV7-2; D: .; J: TRBJ2-5; size: .; CDR3: CASSLEPGRVGETQYF; DNA: TGTGCCAGCAGCTTAGAGCCAGGGCGAGTAGGAGAGACCCAGTACTTC
V: TRBV21-1; D: .; J: TRBJ2-7; size: .; CDR3: CASSKSSNF; DNA: TGTGCCAGCAGCAAAAGTAGTAACTTC
V: TRBV6-4; D: .; J: TRBJ1-2; size: few; CDR3: CASSDSAGGYTF; DNA: TGTGCCAGCAGTGACTCGGCTGGCGGCTACACCTTC